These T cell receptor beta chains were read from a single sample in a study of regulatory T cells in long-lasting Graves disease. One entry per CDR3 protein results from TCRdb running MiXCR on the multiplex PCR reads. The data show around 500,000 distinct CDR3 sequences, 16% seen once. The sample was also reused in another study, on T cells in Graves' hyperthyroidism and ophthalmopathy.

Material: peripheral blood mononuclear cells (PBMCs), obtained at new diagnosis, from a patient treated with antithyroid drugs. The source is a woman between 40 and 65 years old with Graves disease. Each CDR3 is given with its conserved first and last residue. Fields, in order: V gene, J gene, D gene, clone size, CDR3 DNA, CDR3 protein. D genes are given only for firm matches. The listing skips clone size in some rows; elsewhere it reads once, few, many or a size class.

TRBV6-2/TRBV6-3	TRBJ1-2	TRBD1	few	TGTGCCAGCAGTAAAACAGGGGAGAGCTACACCTTC	CASSKTGESYTF
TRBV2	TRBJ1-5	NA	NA	TGTGCCAGCAGCCTCCTAGGAGAGAGCAAACAGCCCCAGCATTTT	CASSLLGESKQPQHF
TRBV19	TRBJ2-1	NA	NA	TGTGCCAGTAGTATAGGGTACTCCTACAATGAGCAGTTCTTC	CASSIGYSYNEQFF
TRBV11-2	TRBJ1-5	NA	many	TGTGCCAGCAGCTTAGCTGGTTATAGCAATCAGCCCCAGCATTTT	CASSLAGYSNQPQHF
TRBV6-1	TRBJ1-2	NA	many	TGTGCCAGCAGTAAAAACAACAACCACTATGGCTACACCTTC	CASSKNNNHYGYTF
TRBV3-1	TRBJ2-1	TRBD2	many	TGTGCCAGCAGCCTCGGACTAGCGGTAAATGAGCAGTTCTTC	CASSLGLAVNEQFF
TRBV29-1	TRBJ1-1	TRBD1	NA	TGCAGCGTTGTCCGGGACAGGGGGCGGGTTGAAGCTTTCTTT	CSVVRDRGRVEAFF
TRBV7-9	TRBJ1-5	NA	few	TGTGCCAGCAGCTTAGGGGTTGGGGATTCGCTCAATCAGCCCCAGCATTTT	CASSLGVGDSLNQPQHF
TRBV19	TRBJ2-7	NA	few	TGTGCCAGTAGTACAGGAGGGGCCTACGAGCAGTACTTC	CASSTGGAYEQYF
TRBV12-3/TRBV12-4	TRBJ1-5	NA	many	TGTGCCAGCAGTTTAGCGTTGAGGGAAGATCAGCCCCAGCATTTT	CASSLALREDQPQHF
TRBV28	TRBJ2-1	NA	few	TGTGCCAGCAGCCCAGGGATTGAGCGGTTCTTC	CASSPGIERFF
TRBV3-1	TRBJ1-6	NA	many	TGTGCCAGCAGCCAAGATGGTACCACTTCACCCCTCCACTTT	CASSQDGTTSPLHF
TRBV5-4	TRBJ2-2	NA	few	TGTGCCAGCAGGGGCGACCCAGCAACGAACACCGGGGAGCTGTTTTTT	CASRGDPATNTGELFF
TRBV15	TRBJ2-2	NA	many	TGTGCCACCAGCAGAGATAGATCGGGGCTGGGGGAGCTGTTTTTT	CATSRDRSGLGELFF
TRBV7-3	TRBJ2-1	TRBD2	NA	TGTGCCAGCAGCTTCCGGGGGGGGCCTTTGGATGAGCAGTTCTTC	CASSFRGGPLDEQFF
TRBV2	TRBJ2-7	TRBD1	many	TGTGCCAGCAGTACCACCGGGACAGGGTATAGAAACGAGCAGTACTTC	CASSTTGTGYRNEQYF
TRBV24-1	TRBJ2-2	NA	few	TGTGCCGCCTCTGGGCGCGCGAACACCGGGGAGCTGTTTTTT	CAASGRANTGELFF
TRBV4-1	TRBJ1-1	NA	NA	TGCGCCAGCAGCCAAGAAAGAGGGTCCGGGGGCACTGAAGCTTTCTTT	CASSQERGSGGTEAFF
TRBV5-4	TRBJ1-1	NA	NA	TGTGCCAGCAATACAGCCAGGGGCATGAACACTGAAGCTTTCTTT	CASNTARGMNTEAFF
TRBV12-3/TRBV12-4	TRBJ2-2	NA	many	TGTGCCAGCAGGGGGGGGGCGTACACCGGGGAGCTGTTTTTT	CASRGGAYTGELFF
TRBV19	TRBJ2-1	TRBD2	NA	TGTGCCAGTAGTATGACGGGACTAGACAATGAGCAGTTCTTC	CASSMTGLDNEQFF
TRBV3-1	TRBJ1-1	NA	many	TGTGCCAGCAGCCAATCCATGGGGGGGGCCACTGAAGCTTTCTTT	CASSQSMGGATEAFF
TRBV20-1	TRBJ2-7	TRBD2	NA	TGCAGTGCTAGAGGGCCTAGCGGGGGGCGAAACTACGAGCAGTACTTC	CSARGPSGGRNYEQYF
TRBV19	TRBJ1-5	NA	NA	TGTGCCAGTAGTATCTACCGTCCAAGTCGTCCGCCCCAGCATTTT	CASSIYRPSRPPQHF
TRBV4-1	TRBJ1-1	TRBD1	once	TGCGCCAGCAGCCAGGCTTCAGGGGGCACGAACACTGGAGCTTTCTTT	CASSQASGGTNTGAFF
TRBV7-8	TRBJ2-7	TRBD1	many	TGTGCCAGCTCCGGACAGGTCACCTACGAGCAGTACTTC	CASSGQVTYEQYF